This T cell receptor beta chain comes out of a study of cytomegalovirus exposure and HLA in healthy donors. The CDR3 is made up of 13 amino acids. Germline V gene data show CDR1 as LNHDA and CDR2 as SQIVND (reference sequence). Trimming cost V 5 bases and J 6 bases; bases outside gene matches: 3. It was with 60 Vbeta and 13 Jbeta primers that the PCR ran. Measured with immunoSEQ multiplex PCR; TCRdb has only the in-frame clones, and not every one. The table lists some 95,000 clones, approximately 71% of them singletons. The chain has TRBV19 and TRBJ1-2; the match to TRBD1 covers 10 bases. Source material: PBMCs. This sequence originates from a woman younger than 30 in good health and CMV-seropositive. The chain's CDR3 is CASSEDRGHGYTF. CDR3 DNA sequence: TGTGCCAGTAGTGAAGACAGGGGGCATGGCTACACCTTC.